This T cell receptor beta chain comes out of a study of regulatory dendritic cells for organ transplantation. General study points: Memory T cells were less diverse than naive, with memory CD8+ most oligoclonal. Memory CD8+ clonal expansion seemed more limited with regulatory than mature dendritic cells.

Regarding this clone: No antigen is known for it.

TCRdb keeps only in-frame clones here, not all; method: immunoSEQ multiplex PCR. The sample lists just under 30,000 clones, almost 80% occurring once. The CDR3 has 16 amino acids. With V trimmed by 6 bases and J by 7 bases, 13 bases remained unmatched. CDR1 is SGHTA, CDR2 FQGNSA, per germline. Sequenced sample: memory CD4+ T cells from blood. Subset noted: CD45RO+ memory T cells. The chain is built from TRBV7-2 and TRBJ2-1, with 9 bases aligning to TRBD1. The receptor's source is a human donor in good health. CDR3 bases: TGTGCCAGCAGAGACCACATGGGACAGGGTATGAATGAGCAGTTCTTC. Its translation: CASRDHMGQGMNEQFF.